This TCR beta chain was profiled in a study of T cell responses to AZD1222 COVID-19 vaccine. The repertoire was sequenced with immunoSEQ multiplex PCR; TCRdb's copy has only in-frame clones and lacks some. The sample shows 130,000 to 150,000 clones, around 84% of them seen only once. Study-wide findings and caveats: Donors in the cohort were predominantly white British and more often female, and clonal diversity was possibly underestimated.

For this clone: Its cognate antigen is unknown.

The CDR3 runs 12 residues. J was trimmed by 5 bases and V by 7 bases; bases with no gene match: 3. CDR1 and CDR2 (germline): SEHNR, FQNEAQ (reference sequence). The TCR originated in an adult who received the AZD1222 COVID-19 vaccine. This sample comprised peripheral blood, obtained 28 days after the second AZD1222 dose. This chain connects TRBV7-9 to TRBJ2-5; 8 bases align to TRBD2. The CDR3 DNA reads as TGTGCCAGCAACATAGCGGGGGAGACCCAGTACTTC. This gives the protein CASNIAGETQYF.